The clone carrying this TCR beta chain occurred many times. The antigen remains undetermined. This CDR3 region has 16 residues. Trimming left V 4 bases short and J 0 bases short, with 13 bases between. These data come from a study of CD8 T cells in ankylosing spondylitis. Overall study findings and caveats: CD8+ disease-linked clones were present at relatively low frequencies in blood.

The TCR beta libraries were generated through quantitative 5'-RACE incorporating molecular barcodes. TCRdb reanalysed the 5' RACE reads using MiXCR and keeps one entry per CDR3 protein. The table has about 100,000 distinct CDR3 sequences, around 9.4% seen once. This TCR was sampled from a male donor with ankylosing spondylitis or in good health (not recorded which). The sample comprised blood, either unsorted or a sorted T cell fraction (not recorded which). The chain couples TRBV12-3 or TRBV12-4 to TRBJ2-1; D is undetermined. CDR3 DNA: TGTGCCAGCAGTTCAGATGACTGGCCCTCCTACAATGAGCAGTTCTTC. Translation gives CASSSDDWPSYNEQFF.